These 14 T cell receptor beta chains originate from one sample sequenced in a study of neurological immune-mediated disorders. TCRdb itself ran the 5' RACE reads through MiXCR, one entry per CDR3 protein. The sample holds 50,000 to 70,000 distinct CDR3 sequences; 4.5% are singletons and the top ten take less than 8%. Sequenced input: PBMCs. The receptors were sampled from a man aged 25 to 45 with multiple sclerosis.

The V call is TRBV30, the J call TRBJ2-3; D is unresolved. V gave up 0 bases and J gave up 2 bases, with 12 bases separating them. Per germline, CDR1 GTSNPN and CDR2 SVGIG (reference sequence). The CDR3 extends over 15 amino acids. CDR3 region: CAWSVGTLHTDTQYF. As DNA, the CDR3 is TGTGCCTGGAGTGTAGGTACACTCCACACAGATACGCAGTATTTT. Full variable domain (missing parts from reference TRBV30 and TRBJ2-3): SQTIHQWPATLVQPVGSPLSLECTVEGTSNPNLYWYRQAAGRGLQLLFYSVGIGQISSEVPQNLSASRPQDRQFILSSKKLLLSDSGFYLCAWSVGTLHTDTQYFGPGTRLTVL.

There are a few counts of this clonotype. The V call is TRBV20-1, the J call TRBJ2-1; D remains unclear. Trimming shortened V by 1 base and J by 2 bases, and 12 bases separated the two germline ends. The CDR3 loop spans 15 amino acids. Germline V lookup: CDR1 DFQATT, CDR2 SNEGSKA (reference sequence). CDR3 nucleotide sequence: TGCAGTGCTAGAGCCGTACGTACGGCCTACAATGAGCAGTTCTTC. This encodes CSARAVRTAYNEQFF.

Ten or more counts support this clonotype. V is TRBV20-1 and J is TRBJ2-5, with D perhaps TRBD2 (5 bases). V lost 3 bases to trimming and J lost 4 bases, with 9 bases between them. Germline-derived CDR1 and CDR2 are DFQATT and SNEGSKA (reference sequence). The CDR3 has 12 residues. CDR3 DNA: TGCAGTGCTAGCTCTGCGGGAGAGACCCAGTACTTC. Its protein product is CSASSAGETQYF.

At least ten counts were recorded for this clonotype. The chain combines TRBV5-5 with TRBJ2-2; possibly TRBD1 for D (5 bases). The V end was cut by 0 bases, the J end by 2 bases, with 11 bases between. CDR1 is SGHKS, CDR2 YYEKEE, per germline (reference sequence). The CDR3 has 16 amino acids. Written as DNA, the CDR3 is TGTGCCAGCAGCTTGGCCTACAGGAGAAACACCGGGGAGCTGTTTTTT. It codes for CASSLAYRRNTGELFF.

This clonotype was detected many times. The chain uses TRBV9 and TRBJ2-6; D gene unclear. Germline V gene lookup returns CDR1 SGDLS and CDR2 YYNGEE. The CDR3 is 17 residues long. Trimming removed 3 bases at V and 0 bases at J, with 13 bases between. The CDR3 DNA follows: TGTGCCAGCAGCGCTACCCTAAAGGGCTCTGGGGCCAACGTCCTGACTTTC. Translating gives CASSATLKGSGANVLTF.

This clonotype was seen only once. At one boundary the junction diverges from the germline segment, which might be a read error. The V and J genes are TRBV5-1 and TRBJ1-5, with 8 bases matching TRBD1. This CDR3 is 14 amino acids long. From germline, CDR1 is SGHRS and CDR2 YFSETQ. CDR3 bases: TGCGCCAAAATACAGGGGGAGAGCAATCAGCCCCAGAATTTT. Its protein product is CAKIQGESNQPQNF.

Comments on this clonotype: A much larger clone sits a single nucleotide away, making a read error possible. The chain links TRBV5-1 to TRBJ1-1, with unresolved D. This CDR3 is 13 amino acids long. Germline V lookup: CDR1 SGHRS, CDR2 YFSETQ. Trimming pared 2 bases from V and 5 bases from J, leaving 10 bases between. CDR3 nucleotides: TGCGCCAGCAGCTTTTGGAAGTGGACTGAAGCTTTCTTT. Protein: CASSFWKWTEAFF.

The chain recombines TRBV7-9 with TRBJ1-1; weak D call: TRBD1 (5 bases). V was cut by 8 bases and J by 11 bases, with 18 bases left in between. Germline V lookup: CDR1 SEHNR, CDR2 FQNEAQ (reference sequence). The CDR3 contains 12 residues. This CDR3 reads CASEGLGVLAFF. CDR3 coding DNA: TGTGCCAGCGAGGGGCTGGGCGTTTTGGCTTTCTTT.

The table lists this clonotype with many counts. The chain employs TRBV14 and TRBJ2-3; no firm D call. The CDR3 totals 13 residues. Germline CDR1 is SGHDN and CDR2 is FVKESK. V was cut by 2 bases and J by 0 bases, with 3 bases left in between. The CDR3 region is CASSQLSTDTQYF. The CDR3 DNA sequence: TGTGCCAGCAGCCAATTGAGCACAGATACGCAGTATTTT.

In DNA, the CDR3 is TGTGCCAGCAGCCCCCGAGGGGCCGATGAGCAGTTCTTC. Its protein product is CASSPRGADEQFF. V and J are TRBV3-1 and TRBJ2-1; D is perhaps TRBD1 or TRBD2 (5 bases each). The CDR3 runs to 13 residues. Trimming cost V 4 bases and J 8 bases, with 12 bases left between them. The germline V gene encodes CDR1 LGHDT and CDR2 YNNKEL (reference sequence).

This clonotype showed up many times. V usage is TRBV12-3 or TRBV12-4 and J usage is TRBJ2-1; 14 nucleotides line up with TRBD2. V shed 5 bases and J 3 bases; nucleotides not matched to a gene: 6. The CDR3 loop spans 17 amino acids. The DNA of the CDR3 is TGTGCCAGCAGTACACATGGGACTAGCGGGGGCTACAATGAGCAGTTCTTC. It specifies CASSTHGTSGGYNEQFF.

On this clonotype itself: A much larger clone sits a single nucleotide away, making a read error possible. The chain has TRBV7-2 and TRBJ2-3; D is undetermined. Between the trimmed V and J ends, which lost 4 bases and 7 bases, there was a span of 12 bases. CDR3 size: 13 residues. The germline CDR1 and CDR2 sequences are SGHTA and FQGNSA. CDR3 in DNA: TGTGCCAGCAGCTCCGGGCCAGCATATACGCAGTATTTT. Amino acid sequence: CASSSGPAYTQYF.

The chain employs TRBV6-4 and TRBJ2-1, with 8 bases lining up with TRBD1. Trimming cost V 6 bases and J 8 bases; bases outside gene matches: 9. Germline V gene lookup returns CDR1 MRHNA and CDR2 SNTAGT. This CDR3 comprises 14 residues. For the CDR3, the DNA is TGTGCCAGCAGCTTGACAGGGGAAGGCGATGAGCAGTTCTTC. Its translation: CASSLTGEGDEQFF.

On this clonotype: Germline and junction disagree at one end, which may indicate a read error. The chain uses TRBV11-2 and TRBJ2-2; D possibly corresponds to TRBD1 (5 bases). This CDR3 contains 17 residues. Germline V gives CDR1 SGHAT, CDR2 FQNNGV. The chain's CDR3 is CANSLDARQPNTGELFF. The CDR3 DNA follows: TGTGCCAACAGCTTAGATGCCCGACAGCCTAACACCGGGGAGCTGTTTTTT.